This paragraph covers one TCR beta chain sequence. Antigen unknown. These data originate in a study of cytomegalovirus exposure and HLA in healthy donors. In the study overall: There were 90 million to 130 million unique TCR beta sequences, drawn from about 200 million T cells, in an earlier analysis. Study-wide points: In an earlier analysis, most TCR beta V segments were productive about 87% or about 30% of the time.

This CDR3 is 13 amino acids long. V was pared by 3 bases and J by 7 bases, with 12 bases between. The germline V gene has CDR1 SEHNR and CDR2 FQNEAQ (reference sequence). 60 Vbeta and 13 Jbeta primers were used in PCR. Profiling relied on immunoSEQ multiplex PCR, and the TCRdb table lists in-frame clones only, not all of them. The data show fewer than 200,000 clones, roughly 81% seen once. The TCR was taken from a man aged 25-45 years in good health and CMV-seropositive. The genes are TRBV7-9 and TRBJ1-2; a weak D match, TRBD1 (6 bases). Sequencing was done on a sample of PBMCs. CDR3 in amino acids: CASSFSGTTGYTF. The CDR3 DNA is TGTGCCAGCAGCTTTAGCGGGACAACTGGCTACACCTTC.